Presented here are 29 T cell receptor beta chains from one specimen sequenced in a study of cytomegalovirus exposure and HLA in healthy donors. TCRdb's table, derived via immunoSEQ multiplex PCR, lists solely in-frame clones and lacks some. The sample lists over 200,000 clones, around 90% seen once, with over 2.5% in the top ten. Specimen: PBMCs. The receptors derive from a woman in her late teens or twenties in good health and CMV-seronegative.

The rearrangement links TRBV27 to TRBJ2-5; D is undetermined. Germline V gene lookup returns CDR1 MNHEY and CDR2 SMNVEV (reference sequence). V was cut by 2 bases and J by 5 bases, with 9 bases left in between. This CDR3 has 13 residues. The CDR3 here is CASSLRFGETQYF. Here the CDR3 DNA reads TGTGCCAGCAGTTTACGGTTCGGTGAGACCCAGTACTTC.

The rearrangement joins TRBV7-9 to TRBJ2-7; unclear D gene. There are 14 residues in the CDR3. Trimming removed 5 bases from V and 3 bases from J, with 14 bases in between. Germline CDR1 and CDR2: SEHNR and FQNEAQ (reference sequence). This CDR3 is CASSADWRNYEQYF. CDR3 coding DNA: TGTGCCAGCAGCGCTGACTGGAGAAACTACGAGCAGTACTTC.

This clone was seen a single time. Written as DNA, the CDR3 is TGTGCCAGCACCACGAGGCGGGGGCATAGCGTTGAAGCTTTCTTT. This gives the protein CASTTRRGHSVEAFF. This chain links TRBV27 with TRBJ1-1, with a tentative D call TRBD1 (6 bases). V lost 7 bases, J lost 7 bases, and 22 bases lay in between. Per the germline V gene, CDR1 is MNHEY and CDR2 is SMNVEV (reference sequence). The CDR3 runs 15 residues.

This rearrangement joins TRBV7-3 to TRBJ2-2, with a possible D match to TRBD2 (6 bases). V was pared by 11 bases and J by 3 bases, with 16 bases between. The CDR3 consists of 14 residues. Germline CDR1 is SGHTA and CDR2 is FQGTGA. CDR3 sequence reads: CALPGLTYTGELFF. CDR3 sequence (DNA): TGTGCCCTCCCTGGACTAACTTACACCGGGGAGCTGTTTTTT.

CDR3 protein: CASSPTGVSYGYTF. The CDR3 bases are TGTGCCAGCAGCCCCACGGGGGTGAGCTATGGCTACACCTTC. The gene calls are TRBV7-9 and TRBJ1-2; D may be TRBD1 (5 bases). Trimming stripped 5 bases from V and 4 bases from J, with 14 bases between. CDR1 is SEHNR and CDR2 is FQNEAQ in the germline V gene (reference sequence). The CDR3 has 14 residues.

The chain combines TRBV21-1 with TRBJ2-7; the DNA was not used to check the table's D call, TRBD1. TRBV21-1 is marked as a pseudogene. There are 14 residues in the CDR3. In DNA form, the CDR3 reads TGTGCCAGCAGCATGCACAGGGGGCCCTACGAGCAGTACTTC. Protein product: CASSMHRGPYEQYF.

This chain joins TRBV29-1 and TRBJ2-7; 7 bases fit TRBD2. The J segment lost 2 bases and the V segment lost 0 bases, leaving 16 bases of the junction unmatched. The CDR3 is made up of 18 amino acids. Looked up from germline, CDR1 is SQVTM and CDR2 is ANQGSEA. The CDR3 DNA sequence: TGCAGCGTTGAAGATTGGGGGATCGGGTCTAGCGGCCCCTACGAGCAGTACTTC. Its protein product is CSVEDWGIGSSGPYEQYF.

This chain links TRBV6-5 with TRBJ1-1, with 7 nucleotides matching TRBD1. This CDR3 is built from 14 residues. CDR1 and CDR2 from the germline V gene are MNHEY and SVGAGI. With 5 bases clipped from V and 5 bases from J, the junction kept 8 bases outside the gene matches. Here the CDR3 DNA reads TGTGCCAGCAGTGCCCCTTCGACAGGGACTGAAGCTTTCTTT. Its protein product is CASSAPSTGTEAFF.

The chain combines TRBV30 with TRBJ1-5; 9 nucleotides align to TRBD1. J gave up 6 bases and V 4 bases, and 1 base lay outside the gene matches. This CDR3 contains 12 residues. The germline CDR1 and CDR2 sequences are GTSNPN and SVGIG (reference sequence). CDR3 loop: CAWNRGPQPQHF. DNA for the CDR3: TGTGCCTGGAACAGGGGGCCTCAGCCCCAGCATTTT.

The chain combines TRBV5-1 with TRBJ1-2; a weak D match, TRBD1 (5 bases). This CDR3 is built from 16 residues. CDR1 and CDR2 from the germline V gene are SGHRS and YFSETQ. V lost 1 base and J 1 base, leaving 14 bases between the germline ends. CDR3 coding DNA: TGCGCCAGCAGCTTGTATGCGAACCAGGGTAACTATGGCTACACCTTC. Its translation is CASSLYANQGNYGYTF.

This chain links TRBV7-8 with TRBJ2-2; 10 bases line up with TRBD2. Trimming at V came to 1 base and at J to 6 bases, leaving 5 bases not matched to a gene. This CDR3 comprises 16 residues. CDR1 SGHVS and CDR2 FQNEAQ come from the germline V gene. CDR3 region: CASSLESGRAAGELFF. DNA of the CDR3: TGTGCCAGCAGCTTAGAGAGCGGGAGGGCCGCCGGGGAGCTGTTTTTT.

CDR3 coding DNA: TGTGCCAGCAGTTTCTACAGAAACCAAGAGACCCAGTACTTC. Translated: CASSFYRNQETQYF. The chain is built from TRBV28 and TRBJ2-5; the D is unclear. The CDR3 length is 14 residues. Trimming left V 3 bases short and J 0 bases short, with 8 bases between. Germline loops: CDR1 MDHEN, CDR2 SYDVKM. Full variable domain (missing parts from reference TRBV28 and TRBJ2-5): DVKVTQSSRYLVKRTGEKVFLECVQDMDHENMFWYRQDPGLGLRLIYFSYDVKMKEKGDIPEGYSVSREKKERFSLILESASTNQTSMYLCASSFYRNQETQYFGPGTRLLVL.

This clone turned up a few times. CDR3 coding DNA: TGTGCCAGCAGCGGGGGATGGACAGGCTACGAGCAGTACTTC. Amino acids: CASSGGWTGYEQYF. The chain uses TRBV9 and TRBJ2-7; 7 nucleotides match TRBD1. This CDR3 has 14 residues. V shed 3 bases and J 3 bases; nucleotides not matched to a gene: 6. From germline, CDR1 is SGDLS and CDR2 YYNGEE.

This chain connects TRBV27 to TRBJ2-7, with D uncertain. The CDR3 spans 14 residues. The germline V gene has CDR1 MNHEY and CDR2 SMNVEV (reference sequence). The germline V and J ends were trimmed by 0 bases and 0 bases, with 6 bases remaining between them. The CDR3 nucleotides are TGTGCCAGCAGTTTATCGTCAGACTCCTACGAGCAGTACTTC. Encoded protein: CASSLSSDSYEQYF.

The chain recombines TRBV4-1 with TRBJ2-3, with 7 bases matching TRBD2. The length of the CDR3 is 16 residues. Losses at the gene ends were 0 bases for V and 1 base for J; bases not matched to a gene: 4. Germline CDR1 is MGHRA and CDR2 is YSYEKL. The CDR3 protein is CASSQDLAGGTDTQYF. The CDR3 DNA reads TGCGCCAGCAGCCAAGATTTGGCGGGAGGCACAGATACGCAGTATTTT.

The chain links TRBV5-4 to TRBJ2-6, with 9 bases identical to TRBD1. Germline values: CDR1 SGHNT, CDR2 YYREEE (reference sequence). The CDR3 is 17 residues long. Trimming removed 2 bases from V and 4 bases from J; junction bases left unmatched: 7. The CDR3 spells CASSFPWDRAGANVLTF. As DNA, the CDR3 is TGTGCCAGCAGCTTCCCTTGGGACAGGGCCGGGGCCAACGTCCTGACTTTC.

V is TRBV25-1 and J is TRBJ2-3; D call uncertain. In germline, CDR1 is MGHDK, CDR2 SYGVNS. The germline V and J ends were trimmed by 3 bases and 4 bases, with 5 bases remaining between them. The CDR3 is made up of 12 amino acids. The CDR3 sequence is CASSDPADTQYF. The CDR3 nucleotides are TGTGCCAGCAGTGACCCCGCAGATACGCAGTATTTT.

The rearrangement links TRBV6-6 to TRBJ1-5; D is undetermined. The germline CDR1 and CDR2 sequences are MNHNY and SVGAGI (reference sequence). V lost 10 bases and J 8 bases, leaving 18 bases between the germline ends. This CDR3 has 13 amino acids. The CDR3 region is CATSSGVMKPQHF. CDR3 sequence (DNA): TGTGCCACGAGCAGCGGGGTAATGAAGCCCCAGCATTTT.

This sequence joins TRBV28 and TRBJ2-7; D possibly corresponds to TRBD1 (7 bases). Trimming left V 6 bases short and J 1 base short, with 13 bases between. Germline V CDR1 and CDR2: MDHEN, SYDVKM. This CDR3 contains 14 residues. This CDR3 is CASRGAGGSYEQYF. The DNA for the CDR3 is TGTGCCAGCAGAGGCGCAGGGGGGTCCTACGAGCAGTACTTC.

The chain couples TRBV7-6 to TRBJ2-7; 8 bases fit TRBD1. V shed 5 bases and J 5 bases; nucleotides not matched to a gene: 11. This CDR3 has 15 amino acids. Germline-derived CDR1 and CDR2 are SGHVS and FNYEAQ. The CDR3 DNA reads TGTGCCAGCAGCATCATGCAGGGGGCTAAGAACGAGCAGTACTTC. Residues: CASSIMQGAKNEQYF.

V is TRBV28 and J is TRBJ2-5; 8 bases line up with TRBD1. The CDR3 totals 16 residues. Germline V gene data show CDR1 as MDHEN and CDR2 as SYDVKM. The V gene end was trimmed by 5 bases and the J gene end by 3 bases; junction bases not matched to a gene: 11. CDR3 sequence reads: CASSPPTGGGEETQYF. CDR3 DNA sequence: TGTGCCAGCAGTCCGCCTACAGGGGGTGGCGAAGAGACCCAGTACTTC. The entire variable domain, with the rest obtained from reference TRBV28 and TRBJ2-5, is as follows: DVKVTQSSRYLVKRTGEKVFLECVQDMDHENMFWYRQDPGLGLRLIYFSYDVKMKEKGDIPEGYSVSREKKERFSLILESASTNQTSMYLCASSPPTGGGEETQYFGPGTRLLVL.

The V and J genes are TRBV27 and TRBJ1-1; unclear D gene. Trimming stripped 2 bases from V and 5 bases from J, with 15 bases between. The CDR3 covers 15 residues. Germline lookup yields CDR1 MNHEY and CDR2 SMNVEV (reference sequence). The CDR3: CASSLGGVMGTEAFF. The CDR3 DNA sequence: TGTGCCAGCAGTTTAGGCGGGGTGATGGGAACTGAAGCTTTCTTT.

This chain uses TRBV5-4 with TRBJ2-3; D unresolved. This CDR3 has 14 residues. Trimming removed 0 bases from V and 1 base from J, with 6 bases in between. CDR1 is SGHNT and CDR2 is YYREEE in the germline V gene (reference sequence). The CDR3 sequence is CASSLGRGTDTQYF. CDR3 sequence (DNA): TGTGCCAGCAGCTTGGGTAGAGGCACAGATACGCAGTATTTT.

CDR3 in DNA: TGTGCCAGCGGATTAGCGGGAGCCTACGAGCAGTACTTC. It is translated as CASGLAGAYEQYF. The V call is TRBV28, the J call TRBJ2-7, with 9 bases fitting TRBD2. J was trimmed by 2 bases and V by 8 bases; bases with no gene match: 4. This CDR3 is 13 amino acids long. The germline gives CDR1 MDHEN, CDR2 SYDVKM.

The CDR3 nucleotides read TGCGCCAGCAGCCAAGACCCTCCAGCGAGTCTTTTGGATGAGCAGTTCTTC. It encodes CASSQDPPASLLDEQFF. The rearrangement uses TRBV4-3 and TRBJ2-1; D remains ambiguous. Germline loops: CDR1 LGHNA, CDR2 YSLEER. The CDR3 sequence is 17 residues long. V was pared by 0 bases and J by 8 bases, with 20 bases between.

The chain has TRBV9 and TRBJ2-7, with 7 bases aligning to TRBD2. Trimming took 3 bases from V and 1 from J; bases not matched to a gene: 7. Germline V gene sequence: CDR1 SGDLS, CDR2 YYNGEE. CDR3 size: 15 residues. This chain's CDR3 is CASSEGAGWSYEQYF. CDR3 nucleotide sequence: TGTGCCAGCAGCGAGGGAGCGGGATGGTCCTACGAGCAGTACTTC.

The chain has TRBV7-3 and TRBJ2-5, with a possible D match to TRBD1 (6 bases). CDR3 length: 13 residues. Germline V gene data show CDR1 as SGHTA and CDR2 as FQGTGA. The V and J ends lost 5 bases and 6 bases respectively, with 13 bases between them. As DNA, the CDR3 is TGTGCCAGCAGCCCTACAGGGCCACAGACCCAGTACTTC. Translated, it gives CASSPTGPQTQYF.

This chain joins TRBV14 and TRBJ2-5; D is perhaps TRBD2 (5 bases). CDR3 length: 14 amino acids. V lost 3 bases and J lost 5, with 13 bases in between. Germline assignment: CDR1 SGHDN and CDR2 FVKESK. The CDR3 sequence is CASSHGSGGETQYF. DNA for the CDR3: TGTGCCAGCAGCCACGGATCTGGAGGCGAGACCCAGTACTTC.

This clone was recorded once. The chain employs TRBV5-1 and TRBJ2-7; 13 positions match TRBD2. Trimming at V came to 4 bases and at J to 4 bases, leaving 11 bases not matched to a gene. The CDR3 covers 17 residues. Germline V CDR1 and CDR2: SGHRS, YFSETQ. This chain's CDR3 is CASSQGTSGKGAYEQYF. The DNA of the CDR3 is TGCGCCAGCAGCCAGGGGACTAGCGGGAAGGGGGCTTACGAGCAGTACTTC.